Listed here are 28 T cell receptor beta chains from one sample, sequenced in a study of T cells after yellow fever vaccination. Using its own MiXCR run on the 5' RACE reads, TCRdb lists one record per CDR3 protein. The repertoire includes 30,000 to 40,000 distinct CDR3 sequences, about 6.6% of them detected once, and roughly 22% sits in the top ten. This sample comprised PBMCs, either bulk or a sorted T-cell subset (CD4+, CD8+, memory, or dextramer-sorted; not recorded which), obtained on the day of the first yellow fever vaccination. The receptors derive from a man aged 18 to 29 who received the YFV17D yellow fever vaccine.

Many counts were recorded for this clonotype. The chain has TRBV7-8 and TRBJ1-1, with D possibly matching TRBD1 (6 bases). CDR3 size: 14 residues. Germline loops: CDR1 SGHVS, CDR2 FQNEAQ. Trimming removed 5 bases at V and 5 bases at J, with 15 bases between. CDR3 nucleotide sequence: TGTGCCAGCAGCCCCGCCCAGGGGCAAACTGAAGCTTTCTTT. Protein sequence: CASSPAQGQTEAFF.

This clonotype was detected only a few times. The V and J genes are TRBV6-1 and TRBJ2-1, with 9 bases fitting TRBD1. The germline V gene encodes CDR1 MNHNS and CDR2 SASEGT. V was clipped by 6 bases and J by 3 bases; unmatched bases: 3. The CDR3 sequence is 14 residues long. CDR3 residues: CASSRQGGYNEQFF. In nucleotides, the CDR3 is TGTGCCAGCAGCAGACAGGGGGGCTACAATGAGCAGTTCTTC.

This clonotype was found many times. V and J are TRBV11-2 and TRBJ2-5; tentatively, D is TRBD1 (5 bases). Per the germline V gene, CDR1 is SGHAT and CDR2 is FQNNGV. The length of the CDR3 is 12 residues. The V and J ends lost 6 bases and 4 bases respectively, with 9 bases between them. As DNA, the CDR3 is TGTGCCAGCAGGGGGCCTCGAGAGACCCAGTACTTC. It translates to CASRGPRETQYF.

This clonotype was observed at least ten times. This chain connects TRBV7-2 to TRBJ1-5, with D possibly being TRBD1 (5 bases). There are 13 residues in the CDR3. Germline V gene sequence: CDR1 SGHTA, CDR2 FQGNSA. V dropped 2 bases and J dropped 7 bases, with 9 bases sitting between them. Here the CDR3 DNA reads TGTGCCAGCAGCTTACGGGGGGACCAGCCCCAGCATTTT. Translating gives CASSLRGDQPQHF. The complete variable domain, with remaining parts taken from reference TRBV7-2 and TRBJ1-5, reads GAGVSQSPSNKVTEKGKDVELRCDPISGHTALYWYRQSLGQGLEFLIYFQGNSAPDKSGLPSDRFSAERTGGSVSTLTIQRTQQEDSAVYLCASSLRGDQPQHFGDGTRLSIL.

The table lists this clonotype with many counts. The CDR3 DNA reads as TGCAGTGCTAGTAGGGGCGTGGGGAACACCGGGGAGCTGTTTTTT. Its translation is CSASRGVGNTGELFF. The chain links TRBV20-1 to TRBJ2-2; TRBD1 might be the D (5 bases). The CDR3 length is 15 residues. Germline V lookup: CDR1 DFQATT, CDR2 SNEGSKA (reference sequence). V lost 3 bases to trimming and J lost 1 base, with 12 bases between them.

Many counts were recorded for this clonotype. The chain employs TRBV2 and TRBJ1-2; D is uncertain. V shed 0 bases and J shed 2 bases, with 7 bases lying between them. This CDR3 comprises 14 residues. The V gene's germline CDR1 is SNHLY and CDR2 FYNNEI. CDR3 protein: CASSEAKRNYGYTF. The CDR3 DNA sequence: TGTGCCAGCAGTGAAGCTAAACGGAACTATGGCTACACCTTC.

This clonotype came up a few times. V and J are TRBV6-5 and TRBJ1-5; TRBD1 might be the D (5 bases). CDR1 is MNHEY and CDR2 is SVGAGI in the germline V gene. V gave up 7 bases and J gave up 3 bases, with 13 bases separating them. The CDR3 has 14 amino acids. CDR3 sequence: CASTEGRFNQPQHF. The CDR3, as DNA: TGTGCCAGCACCGAGGGACGGTTCAATCAGCCCCAGCATTTT.

The gene calls are TRBV18 and TRBJ2-6; TRBD1 is a possible D gene (5 bases). CDR1 and CDR2 from the germline V gene are KGHSH and LQKENI. Trimming removed 3 bases from V and 0 bases from J, with 15 bases in between. The CDR3 sequence is 18 residues long. DNA for the CDR3: TGTGCCAGCTCACCCCAGTGGGGCGGAAACTCTGGGGCCAACGTCCTGACTTTC. It yields the protein CASSPQWGGNSGANVLTF.

This clonotype was recorded many times. The chain recombines TRBV12-3 or TRBV12-4 with TRBJ1-2; D remains ambiguous. V was trimmed by 4 bases and J by 4 bases, leaving 10 bases between them. The CDR3 runs 13 residues. CDR3 residues: CASSSAWAYGYTF. The CDR3 coding sequence is TGTGCCAGCAGTTCGGCCTGGGCCTATGGCTACACCTTC.

As concerns this clonotype: The germline gene is not matched at one end of the junction; a read error may be the cause. This chain connects TRBV11-2 to TRBJ2-5, with TRBD2 as a possible D gene (6 bases). This CDR3 comprises 14 residues. Germline V gene lookup returns CDR1 SGHAT and CDR2 FQNNGV. CDR3 nucleotide sequence: TGTGCCAGCAGCCCCCGGACTACCCAAGAAACCCAGTACTTC. It is translated as CASSPRTTQETQYF. Drawing the rest from reference TRBV11-2 and TRBJ2-5, the complete variable domain is EAGVAQSPRYKIIEKRQSVAFWCNPISGHATLYWYQQILGQGPKLLIQFQNNGVVDDSQLPKDRFSAERLKGVDSTLKIQPAKLEDSAVYLCASSPRTTQETQYFGPGTRLLVL.

In this sample, this clonotype turned up many times. The V and J genes are TRBV5-4 and TRBJ1-1, with D maybe TRBD1 (6 bases). The length of the CDR3 is 12 residues. Trimming cost V 4 bases and J 11 bases, with 15 bases left between them. In germline, CDR1 is SGHNT, CDR2 YYREEE (reference sequence). The DNA for the CDR3 is TGTGCCAGCAGCCGAGCAGGGGCTCCCGCTTTCTTT. This translates into CASSRAGAPAFF.

There are many counts of this clonotype. The chain links TRBV5-1 to TRBJ2-5, with D possibly TRBD2 on 5 matching bases. The CDR3 covers 15 residues. Trimming took 4 bases from V and 4 from J, leaving 17 bases between them. Germline V gives CDR1 SGHRS, CDR2 YFSETQ. The CDR3 coding sequence is TGCGCCAGCAGCGCGGGCCCGGTAGGAGCAGAGACCCAGTACTTC. Amino acids: CASSAGPVGAETQYF.

Ten or more counts support this clonotype. The chain carries TRBV6-5 and TRBJ1-5; possibly TRBD1 for D (6 bases). Trimming took off 1 base at V and 3 bases at J, with 13 bases between the two ends. The CDR3 runs to 16 residues. Germline assignment: CDR1 MNHEY and CDR2 SVGAGI. CDR3 nucleotides: TGTGCCAGCAGTTACTTCTCAGGGGCCCCCAATCAGCCCCAGCATTTT. It specifies CASSYFSGAPNQPQHF.

There are many counts of this clonotype. V and J are TRBV7-2 and TRBJ2-3; D uncertain. CDR3 length equals 14 residues. Germline-derived CDR1 and CDR2 are SGHTA and FQGNSA. Trimming pared 2 bases from V and 5 bases from J, leaving 11 bases between. Here the CDR3 DNA reads TGTGCCAGCAGCTTAAAAAATGCGAAAGATACGCAGTATTTT. This sequence encodes CASSLKNAKDTQYF.

This clonotype was counted many times. This rearrangement joins TRBV28 to TRBJ2-5; perhaps TRBD2 as D (5 bases). This CDR3 is 13 amino acids long. The germline V and J ends were trimmed by 2 bases and 2 bases, with 6 bases remaining between them. Germline CDR1 and CDR2: MDHEN and SYDVKM. DNA of the CDR3: TGTGCCAGCAGTTTACCGGGGCAAGAGACCCAGTACTTC. This encodes CASSLPGQETQYF.

This clonotype was recorded many times. This chain joins TRBV7-2 and TRBJ2-7; D unresolved. V lost 5 bases, J lost 7 bases, and 15 bases lay in between. This CDR3 comprises 13 residues. Germline assignment: CDR1 SGHTA and CDR2 FQGNSA. CDR3 loop: CASSKPGSGEQYV. Written as DNA, the CDR3 is TGTGCCAGCAGCAAACCGGGTTCGGGTGAGCAGTACGTC.

J is TRBJ2-6 and V is TRBV4-1; possibly TRBD2 for D (6 bases). CDR1 is MGHRA, CDR2 YSYEKL, per germline. V lost 4 bases and J lost 1, with 20 bases in between. The CDR3 loop spans 19 amino acids. This CDR3 reads CASSLERAQGKSGANVLTF. The CDR3 coding sequence is TGCGCCAGCAGCCTTGAGCGGGCGCAGGGTAAATCTGGGGCCAACGTCCTGACTTTC.

This clonotype was detected ten times or more. CDR3 in amino acids: CASRTSGGGTGELFF. CDR3 coding DNA: TGCGCCAGCAGAACTAGCGGGGGGGGCACCGGGGAGCTGTTTTTT. The gene calls are TRBV10-2 and TRBJ2-2; 13 bases align to TRBD2. Trimming cost V 6 bases and J 4 bases; bases outside gene matches: 2. Germline lookup yields CDR1 WSHSY and CDR2 SAAADI. CDR3 length equals 15 residues.

This clonotype was seen at least ten times. J is TRBJ1-5 and V is TRBV30; D not resolved. Trimming left V 0 bases short and J 4 bases short, with 7 bases between. There are 13 residues in the CDR3. Germline assignment: CDR1 GTSNPN and CDR2 SVGIG (reference sequence). Written as DNA, the CDR3 is TGTGCCTGGAGTGTAAGGGAGAATCAGCCCCAGCATTTT. It yields the protein CAWSVRENQPQHF.

There are a few counts of this clonotype. The CDR3 DNA reads as TGCAGTGCTAGAGTTTGGGGCTACACCTTC. Its protein is CSARVWGYTF. The chain uses TRBV20-1 and TRBJ1-2; D remains unclear. Germline values: CDR1 DFQATT, CDR2 SNEGSKA (reference sequence). V was clipped by 1 base and J by 8 bases, with 5 bases between them. The CDR3 is made up of 10 amino acids.

This clonotype was recorded many times. The chain employs TRBV12-3 or TRBV12-4 and TRBJ2-3; no reliable D call. Trimming removed 0 bases from V and 5 bases from J, with 6 bases in between. The CDR3 spans 13 residues. The CDR3 protein is CASSLASVDTQYF. CDR3 DNA: TGTGCCAGCAGTTTAGCGTCAGTAGATACGCAGTATTTT.

This clonotype was detected many times. The rearrangement joins TRBV19 to TRBJ1-6; D is unclear. Germline lookup yields CDR1 LNHDA and CDR2 SQIVND (reference sequence). The CDR3 runs to 18 residues. V was clipped by 4 bases and J by 5 bases, with 21 bases between them. CDR3 residues: CASSNTGMSGTDNSPLHF. The CDR3 nucleotides are TGTGCCAGTAGTAACACCGGTATGTCGGGAACGGATAATTCACCCCTCCACTTT.

This clonotype has a count of ten or more. V is TRBV4-1 and J is TRBJ1-5; possible D gene TRBD1, 6 bases. Trimming stripped 0 bases from V and 6 bases from J, with 12 bases between. CDR1 and CDR2 (germline): MGHRA, YSYEKL. The length of the CDR3 is 15 residues. The CDR3: CASSQDSGGSQPQHF. For the CDR3, the DNA is TGCGCCAGCAGCCAAGATTCCGGGGGCAGTCAGCCCCAGCATTTT.

Ten or more counts support this clonotype. The V and J genes are TRBV6-2 or TRBV6-3 and TRBJ2-7, with 8 bases aligning to TRBD1. This CDR3 has 15 residues. Trimming cost V 4 bases and J 2 bases; bases outside gene matches: 7. CDR1 and CDR2 (germline): MNHEY, SVGEGT. CDR3 in amino acids: CASSSNRGTPYEQYF. The CDR3 DNA reads TGTGCCAGCAGTTCCAACAGGGGGACGCCCTACGAGCAGTACTTC.

In its sample, this clonotype was seen many times. This chain links TRBV4-3 with TRBJ2-2; the D gene is possibly TRBD2 (6 bases). Trimming shortened V by 11 bases and J by 4 bases, and 8 bases separated the two germline ends. CDR1 and CDR2 (germline): LGHNA, YSLEER. The CDR3 is made up of 11 amino acids. CDR3 nucleotides: TGCGCCGCGGGGTCCACCGGGGAGCTGTTTTTT. Translating gives CAAGSTGELFF.

This sequence joins TRBV5-1 and TRBJ2-1; TRBD1 matches at 9 bases. The junction had 6 bases not matched to a gene; V was cut back by 2 bases and J by 6 bases. The germline CDR1 and CDR2 sequences are SGHRS and YFSETQ. The CDR3 has 15 amino acids. CDR3 loop: CASSFTGQGINEQFF. The CDR3 nucleotides read TGCGCCAGCAGCTTTACGGGACAGGGTATCAATGAGCAGTTCTTC.

This clonotype showed up many times. This chain connects TRBV10-3 to TRBJ2-3; TRBD2 agrees at 13 bases. The germline V gene encodes CDR1 ENHRY and CDR2 SYGVKD. With 5 bases clipped from V and 4 bases from J, the junction kept 6 bases outside the gene matches. The CDR3 length is 16 residues. The CDR3 DNA reads TGTGCCATCAGTTCCACTAGCGGGGGGGGCGCAGATACGCAGTATTTT. Amino acid sequence: CAISSTSGGGADTQYF.

This clonotype showed up many times. V gene TRBV3-1 combines with J gene TRBJ1-4; possible D gene TRBD1, 6 bases. The CDR3 extends over 14 amino acids. Trimming cost V 4 bases and J 3 bases, with 9 bases left between them. From germline, CDR1 is LGHDT and CDR2 YNNKEL (reference sequence). CDR3 sequence (DNA): TGTGCCAGCAGCCGGGGGCGGTCTAATGAAAAACTGTTTTTT. Amino acid sequence: CASSRGRSNEKLFF.